The 32 T cell receptor beta chains listed next were all sequenced from one sample in a study of shared clonotypes between healthy human individuals. Produced via immunoSEQ multiplex PCR; TCRdb's table is partial and in-frame only. The profile covers nearly 1,000,000 clones, with about 80% appearing a single time and 1.5% taken by the ten largest. The sequenced material came from memory CD4+ T cells sorted from blood. Subset indicated: CD45RA-negative fraction. The origin of the receptors is a man between 18 and 29 years old in good health.

This clone was found many times. V is TRBV27 and J is TRBJ2-3, with 10 bases aligning to TRBD2. CDR1 is MNHEY and CDR2 is SMNVEV in the germline V gene (reference sequence). The CDR3 sequence is 18 residues long. V gave up 2 bases and J gave up 0 bases; unmatched junction bases: 8. CDR3 sequence reads: CASSLGASGGLSTDTQYF. The CDR3 DNA reads TGTGCCAGCAGTTTAGGGGCTAGCGGGGGCCTGAGCACAGATACGCAGTATTTT.

The gene calls are TRBV6-1 and TRBJ2-7; D unresolved. The CDR3 is 13 residues long. Germline V gene lookup returns CDR1 MNHNS and CDR2 SASEGT. Trimming cost V 6 bases and J 0 bases, with 9 bases left between them. The CDR3 spells CASRPASSYEQYF. CDR3 nucleotide sequence: TGTGCCAGCAGGCCGGCTAGCTCCTACGAGCAGTACTTC.

About this clone itself: A far larger clone differs by one base, so this is likely a read error. Other nucleotide sequences in the sample specify the same CDR3. This chain connects TRBV2 to TRBJ1-1; possibly TRBD1 for D (5 bases). Germline V gene sequence: CDR1 SNHLY, CDR2 FYNNEI. Trimming removed 8 bases at V and 1 base at J, with 5 bases between. This CDR3 comprises 11 residues. CDR3 coding DNA: TGTGCCAGCCAGGGGAACACTGAAGCTTTCTTT. It codes for CASQGNTEAFF.

The gene calls are TRBV18 and TRBJ2-2; D is possibly TRBD2 (5 bases). CDR3 length: 13 amino acids. Germline V gene lookup returns CDR1 KGHSH and CDR2 LQKENI. Trimming stripped 2 bases from V and 6 bases from J, with 7 bases between. This chain's CDR3 is CASSPGSPGELFF. CDR3 coding DNA: TGTGCCAGCTCACCAGGGAGTCCCGGGGAGCTGTTTTTT.

In the case of this clone: This same CDR3 is encoded by further DNA sequences in the sample. V is TRBV4-1 and J is TRBJ1-5, with no clear D. Trimming removed 0 bases at V and 2 bases at J, with 5 bases between. The length of the CDR3 is 14 residues. Germline V gene lookup returns CDR1 MGHRA and CDR2 YSYEKL. The CDR3: CASSQERGNQPQHF. CDR3 coding DNA: TGCGCCAGCAGCCAAGAGAGGGGCAATCAGCCCCAGCATTTT.

V gene TRBV30 combines with J gene TRBJ1-1; D not resolved. V lost 4 bases, J lost 0 bases, and 9 bases lay in between. CDR3 length: 13 amino acids. Per germline, CDR1 GTSNPN and CDR2 SVGIG (reference sequence). The CDR3 reads CAWTTFMNTEAFF. CDR3 in DNA: TGTGCCTGGACAACTTTCATGAACACTGAAGCTTTCTTT. The variable domain in full, completed from reference TRBV30 and TRBJ1-1, reads SQTIHQWPATLVQPVGSPLSLECTVEGTSNPNLYWYRQAAGRGLQLLFYSVGIGQISSEVPQNLSASRPQDRQFILSSKKLLLSDSGFYLCAWTTFMNTEAFFGQGTRLTVV.

The chain joins TRBV5-1 to TRBJ2-4, with a possible D match to TRBD1 (6 bases). V lost 4 bases and J 2 bases, leaving 10 bases between the germline ends. Germline V gene data show CDR1 as SGHRS and CDR2 as YFSETQ. This CDR3 contains 14 residues. This CDR3 reads CASSGGLSKNIQYF. DNA for the CDR3: TGCGCCAGCAGCGGGGGCTTATCCAAAAACATTCAGTACTTC.

The V and J genes are TRBV5-1 and TRBJ2-7; 8 bases are shared with TRBD2. V shed 7 bases and J 5 bases; nucleotides not matched to a gene: 17. The CDR3 totals 16 residues. In germline, CDR1 is SGHRS, CDR2 YFSETQ. CDR3 amino acids: CASSLQGGRRSNEQYF. CDR3 DNA: TGCGCCAGCTCTCTACAGGGCGGGAGGAGATCAAACGAGCAGTACTTC.

V usage is TRBV5-6 and J usage is TRBJ2-7, with TRBD1 matching over 7 bases. CDR1 is SGHDT, CDR2 YYEEEE, per germline. There are 15 residues in the CDR3. With V trimmed by 4 bases and J by 0 bases, 7 bases remained unmatched. CDR3 nucleotide sequence: TGTGCCAGCAGCCCCCAGGGGGTAGCCTCCTACGAGCAGTACTTC. Translating it yields CASSPQGVASYEQYF.

This clone was observed a single time. The chain has TRBV30 and TRBJ2-5; the D gene is possibly TRBD1 (6 bases). Germline V lookup: CDR1 GTSNPN, CDR2 SVGIG (reference sequence). The CDR3 extends over 15 amino acids. V lost 0 bases and J 2 bases, leaving 13 bases between the germline ends. CDR3 loop: CAWSVNLGQQETQYF. The CDR3 region has the DNA TGTGCCTGGAGTGTAAACCTAGGACAGCAAGAGACCCAGTACTTC.

This clone was seen only a few times. J is TRBJ1-5 and V is TRBV6-1; perhaps TRBD1 as D (6 bases). Trimming took off 5 bases at V and 0 bases at J, with 11 bases between the two ends. The CDR3 covers 15 residues. In germline, CDR1 is MNHNS, CDR2 SASEGT. The CDR3 reads CASSNQGNSNQPQHF. CDR3 nucleotides: TGTGCCAGCAGTAACCAGGGGAATAGCAATCAGCCCCAGCATTTT.

The chain joins TRBV18 to TRBJ2-7, with 7 bases lining up with TRBD2. Germline CDR1 reads KGHSH; CDR2 reads LQKENI. The CDR3 has 15 amino acids. Trimming removed 2 bases from V and 3 bases from J; junction bases left unmatched: 7. For the CDR3, the DNA is TGTGCCAGCTCACCAGGTCTAGCGGTTATCTACGAGCAGTACTTC. The encoded protein is CASSPGLAVIYEQYF.

V is TRBV11-2 and J is TRBJ2-7; D tentatively reads TRBD1 or TRBD2 (5 bases each). Germline V lookup: CDR1 SGHAT, CDR2 FQNNGV. The V end lost 6 bases, the J end lost 7 bases, and 16 bases lay between the germline ends. This CDR3 is 13 amino acids long. The CDR3, as DNA: TGTGCCAGCAGTCCCTCCCGGGGCGCGGAGCAGTACTTC. It translates to CASSPSRGAEQYF.

This chain uses TRBV9 with TRBJ1-3, with TRBD1 identical over 7 bases. The CDR3 covers 16 residues. The germline V gene encodes CDR1 SGDLS and CDR2 YYNGEE. With V trimmed by 4 bases and J by 3 bases, 10 bases remained unmatched. The CDR3 is CASSSVTGLGGNTIYF. The DNA of the CDR3 is TGTGCCAGCAGCTCCGTGACAGGGCTCGGTGGAAACACCATATATTTT.

The V and J genes are TRBV9 and TRBJ1-1; D ambiguous. The V gene lost 1 base and the J gene lost 4 bases, with 11 bases spanning the gap. The CDR3 runs 14 residues. Per the germline V gene, CDR1 is SGDLS and CDR2 is YYNGEE. Written as DNA, the CDR3 is TGTGCCAGCAGCGTAAGGGCACTGGGCACTGAAGCTTTCTTT. Translation: CASSVRALGTEAFF.

This clone occurred once. This chain links TRBV15 with TRBJ2-5; 10 nucleotides align to TRBD2. This CDR3 comprises 15 residues. V lost 4 bases to trimming and J lost 4 bases; unmatched junction nucleotides: 6. Germline values: CDR1 LNHNV, CDR2 YYDKDF (reference sequence). The CDR3 sequence is CATSKRTSGPETQYF. In DNA, the CDR3 is TGTGCCACCAGCAAAAGGACTAGCGGACCAGAGACCCAGTACTTC.

The CDR3 DNA reads TGTGCCACGACGGGACAAGCCTACGAGCAGTACTTC. Its translation is CATTGQAYEQYF. The chain is built from TRBV6-5 and TRBJ2-7, with D perhaps matching TRBD1 (6 bases). The CDR3 loop spans 12 amino acids. V shed 10 bases and J shed 2 bases, with 12 bases lying between them. CDR1 and CDR2 from the germline V gene are MNHEY and SVGAGI.

This chain joins TRBV10-3 and TRBJ1-2, with TRBD1 matching 9 bases. Per germline, CDR1 ENHRY and CDR2 SYGVKD. V dropped 4 bases and J dropped 3; count of bases not matched to a gene: 0. The CDR3 is 13 amino acids. CDR3 protein: CAISGQGDYGYTF. CDR3 coding DNA: TGTGCCATCAGTGGACAGGGGGACTATGGCTACACCTTC.

This clone appeared a single time. The V and J genes are TRBV7-2 and TRBJ2-7; D might be TRBD1 (5 bases). Trimming removed 2 bases at V and 1 base at J, with 9 bases between. CDR1 and CDR2 from the germline V gene are SGHTA and FQGNSA. CDR3 length: 14 amino acids. The CDR3 reads CASSLMTASYEQYF. DNA of the CDR3: TGTGCCAGCAGCTTAATGACAGCTTCCTACGAGCAGTACTTC.

The gene calls are TRBV27 and TRBJ2-2; tentatively, D is TRBD1 (5 bases). The CDR3 has 12 residues. Germline loops: CDR1 MNHEY, CDR2 SMNVEV (reference sequence). The germline V and J ends were trimmed by 7 bases and 5 bases, with 8 bases remaining between them. The CDR3 DNA sequence: TGTGCCAGCAAGGGGCTGACCGGGGAGCTGTTTTTT. Encoded protein: CASKGLTGELFF.

The CDR3 loop reads CASSLRVLGGGEKLFF. CDR3 nucleotides: TGTGCCAGCAGTTTAAGGGTTTTAGGGGGCGGTGAAAAACTGTTTTTT. J is TRBJ1-4 and V is TRBV28; 7 positions match TRBD1. Germline assignment: CDR1 MDHEN and CDR2 SYDVKM. V lost 2 bases and J lost 7; bases outside the gene matches: 10. The CDR3 sequence is 16 residues long.

This rearrangement joins TRBV11-2 to TRBJ1-1; D unclear. Deletions cut 4 bases from V and 1 base from J, with 7 bases between. The V gene's germline CDR1 is SGHAT and CDR2 FQNNGV. The length of the CDR3 is 13 residues. CDR3 sequence: CASSSWPNTEAFF. CDR3 coding DNA: TGTGCCAGCAGCTCCTGGCCGAACACTGAAGCTTTCTTT. Complete variable domain (other parts from reference TRBV11-2 and TRBJ1-1): EAGVAQSPRYKIIEKRQSVAFWCNPISGHATLYWYQQILGQGPKLLIQFQNNGVVDDSQLPKDRFSAERLKGVDSTLKIQPAKLEDSAVYLCASSSWPNTEAFFGQGTRLTVV.

The chain joins TRBV20-1 to TRBJ2-7; tentative D call: TRBD1 (6 bases). Looked up from germline, CDR1 is DFQATT and CDR2 is SNEGSKA (reference sequence). The CDR3 spans 11 residues. Written as DNA, the CDR3 is TGCAGCGTGGGCAGGGGCTACGAGCAGTACTTC. It translates to CSVGRGYEQYF.

V is TRBV5-1 and J is TRBJ2-7; 10 bases map to TRBD1. CDR3 length equals 15 residues. From germline, CDR1 is SGHRS and CDR2 YFSETQ. V trimming: 1 base; J trimming: 2 bases; junction bases outside the gene matches: 3. The CDR3 DNA reads TGCGCCAGCAGCTTGATCGGACAGGGGGCCTACGAGCAGTACTTC. Translation gives CASSLIGQGAYEQYF.

V gene TRBV5-1 combines with J gene TRBJ2-2, with D perhaps matching TRBD2 (5 bases). The V gene's germline CDR1 is SGHRS and CDR2 YFSETQ. The CDR3 length is 14 residues. V was cut by 7 bases and J by 4 bases, with 14 bases left in between. The CDR3 DNA is TGCGCCAGCTCGGCGGGCTCCGGCACCGGGGAGCTGTTTTTT. Residues: CASSAGSGTGELFF.

This clone came up once. The chain combines TRBV11-2 with TRBJ1-3; the match to TRBD1 covers 10 bases. CDR1 is SGHAT and CDR2 is FQNNGV in the germline V gene. V shed 5 bases, J shed 4 bases, and the junction held 5 bases outside the gene matches. This CDR3 is built from 15 residues. The CDR3 DNA reads as TGTGCCAGCAGCACAGGACAGGGGGACGGAAACACCATATATTTT. It translates to CASSTGQGDGNTIYF.

Concerning this clone: A much bigger clone sits one base away, suggesting this may be a read error. The chain combines TRBV28 with TRBJ2-1; weak D call: TRBD2 (5 bases). CDR3 length: 14 residues. With 5 bases removed from V and 0 bases from J, the gap between germline ends came to 8 bases. Germline V gene lookup returns CDR1 MDHEN and CDR2 SYDVKM. CDR3 bases: TGTGCCAGCAGTCCCGGAGGCTCCTACAATGAGCAGTTCTTC. Its translation is CASSPGGSYNEQFF.

The CDR3 DNA reads TGTGCCAGAAGCTTAGGAGCGACCGGACAGGGTCCTTACGAGCAGTACTTC. The encoded protein is CARSLGATGQGPYEQYF. The chain couples TRBV7-5 to TRBJ2-7; the D segment call TRBD1 is taken from the table without a DNA check. TRBV7-5 is reported as a pseudogene. The CDR3 is 17 amino acids.

This clone showed up many times. The CDR3 sequence is CASSLEIDSGGSGYTF. The CDR3 DNA reads as TGTGCCAGCAGCTTAGAAATTGATTCGGGAGGATCGGGCTACACCTTC. J is TRBJ1-2 and V is TRBV7-9; D call uncertain. The germline V gene has CDR1 SEHNR and CDR2 FQNEAQ (reference sequence). This CDR3 region has 16 residues. Trimming left V 1 base short and J 8 bases short, with 20 bases between.

The rearrangement links TRBV4-1 to TRBJ2-2; a weak D match, TRBD1 (5 bases). Trimming removed 1 base at V and 7 bases at J, with 16 bases between. Germline V lookup: CDR1 MGHRA, CDR2 YSYEKL. This CDR3 spans 16 amino acids. CDR3 coding DNA: TGCGCCAGCAGCCAAGGGGGCGTGGGCGGATACGGGGAGCTGTTTTTT. Translation gives CASSQGGVGGYGELFF.

V and J are TRBV7-2 and TRBJ2-4; D not certain. V lost 5 bases to trimming and J lost 4 bases, with 9 bases between them. CDR3 size: 13 residues. The V gene's germline CDR1 is SGHTA and CDR2 FQGNSA. In DNA, the CDR3 is TGTGCCAGCAGCCCCCACCTGAAAAACATTCAGTACTTC. Translation: CASSPHLKNIQYF. The entire variable domain, with the rest obtained from reference TRBV7-2 and TRBJ2-4, is as follows: GAGVSQSPSNKVTEKGKDVELRCDPISGHTALYWYRQSLGQGLEFLIYFQGNSAPDKSGLPSDRFSAERTGGSVSTLTIQRTQQEDSAVYLCASSPHLKNIQYFGAGTRLSVL.

CDR3 sequence reads: CASSGASGGTDTQYF. The CDR3 nucleotides read TGTGCCAGCAGTGGGGCTAGCGGGGGAACAGATACGCAGTATTTT. The rearrangement joins TRBV2 to TRBJ2-3; 10 nucleotides line up with TRBD2. V was clipped by 4 bases and J by 3 bases; unmatched bases: 4. The CDR3 consists of 15 residues. Germline-derived CDR1 and CDR2 are SNHLY and FYNNEI.